The 8 T cell receptor beta chains reported below all come from one sample, sequenced in a study of T cell responses to AZD1222 COVID-19 vaccine. Here immunoSEQ multiplex PCR was the method, and the copy in TCRdb shows in-frame clones only, minus some. Altogether approximately 140,000 clones are present, approximately 94% being singletons, with the ten largest covering roughly 2%. Sequencing was performed on peripheral blood, taken on day 0 of AZD1222 vaccination. These receptors were collected from an adult in good health.

This clone was recorded once. This chain links TRBV5-1 with TRBJ1-2, with D perhaps matching TRBD1 (5 bases). This CDR3 has 14 residues. Germline V gene lookup returns CDR1 SGHRS and CDR2 YFSETQ. Trimming pared 0 bases from V and 1 base from J, leaving 7 bases between. The CDR3 here is CASSLDQGNYGYTF. The CDR3 region has the DNA TGCGCCAGCAGCTTGGACCAGGGTAACTATGGCTACACCTTC.

CDR3 residues: CASSLSGTGVSSGYTF. CDR3 sequence (DNA): TGTGCCAGCAGTTTGTCCGGGACAGGGGTGTCTTCTGGCTACACCTTC. The chain is built from TRBV27 and TRBJ1-2; 10 positions agree with TRBD1. J gave up 7 bases and V 3 bases, and 11 bases lay outside the gene matches. The CDR3 runs to 16 residues. From germline, CDR1 is MNHEY and CDR2 SMNVEV (reference sequence).

This clone was counted once. V and J are TRBV23-1 and TRBJ1-1; maybe TRBD1 (6 bases). TRBV23-1 is an ORF, and what it does is uncertain. The CDR3 contains 15 residues. Trimming stripped 4 bases from V and 4 bases from J, with 16 bases between. The CDR3 loop reads CASSPPVRGRTEAFF. The CDR3 DNA is TGCGCCAGCAGTCCTCCTGTCAGGGGACGCACTGAAGCTTTCTTT.

The rearrangement joins TRBV20-1 to TRBJ2-1; 8 bases line up with TRBD2. Germline-derived CDR1 and CDR2 are DFQATT and SNEGSKA (reference sequence). This CDR3 spans 11 amino acids. V lost 5 bases and J lost 11; bases outside the gene matches: 5. The CDR3 is CSARLAIKQFF. The CDR3 DNA is TGCAGTGCTCGACTAGCGATTAAGCAGTTCTTC.

As regards this clone: The sample carries other DNA sequences with the same CDR3. CDR3 DNA sequence: TGTGCCAGCAGCTTATCGGGTGGGCAAGAGACCCAGTACTTC. It translates to CASSLSGGQETQYF. V usage is TRBV7-2 and J usage is TRBJ2-5; D is undetermined. This CDR3 is built from 14 residues. The ends were cut back, 2 bases at V and 2 bases at J, with 9 bases in the middle. Looked up from germline, CDR1 is SGHTA and CDR2 is FQGNSA.

Of note for this clone: A much larger clone differs by one base, so this may be a read error. Other DNA sequences of this sample code for an identical CDR3. The chain uses TRBV4-2 and TRBJ1-5; no firm D call. The CDR3 runs 16 residues. Germline V gene lookup returns CDR1 LGHNA and CDR2 YNFKEQ. CDR3 protein: CASSQDWAVSNQPQHF. DNA of the CDR3: TGTGCCAGCAGCCAAGACTGGGCAGTTAGCAATCAACCCCAGCATTTT.

On this clone: The same CDR3 is also encoded by other DNA sequences in this sample. The chain recombines TRBV6-5 with TRBJ2-7; 11 bases align to TRBD2. Unmatched junction bases numbered 8, after V lost 6 bases and J lost 4 bases. Per the germline V gene, CDR1 is MNHEY and CDR2 is SVGAGI. This CDR3 comprises 15 residues. The CDR3 bases are TGTGCCAGCAGCCTACTAGCGGGAGCGTCATACGAGCAGTACTTC. This encodes CASSLLAGASYEQYF.

The chain uses TRBV9 and TRBJ1-2; 7 nucleotides line up with TRBD1. The trim removed 7 bases at V and 6 bases at J, leaving 12 bases unmatched. This CDR3 region has 14 residues. Germline V gives CDR1 SGDLS, CDR2 YYNGEE. CDR3 loop: CASARGQGHDGYTF. CDR3 sequence (DNA): TGTGCCAGCGCAAGGGGGCAGGGACATGATGGCTACACCTTC.